A single sample gave rise to the 15 T cell receptor beta chains below, sequenced in a study of blood T cell repertoires in COVID-19. TCRdb's table, derived via immunoSEQ multiplex PCR, lists solely in-frame clones and lacks some. The sample carries hundreds of thousands of clones, about nine tenths recorded once. Sequencing input: PBMCs or T cells enriched from blood (not recorded which). The origin of the receptors is a man aged 35 to 55 who had recovered from COVID-19.

The V call is TRBV6-5, the J call TRBJ2-2, with D possibly being TRBD1 (6 bases). The CDR3 runs 13 residues. Trimming removed 8 bases at V and 0 bases at J, with 7 bases between. CDR1 is MNHEY and CDR2 is SVGAGI in the germline V gene. DNA of the CDR3: TGTGCCAGCGGGGGCACGAACACCGGGGAGCTGTTTTTT. Translated: CASGGTNTGELFF.

This clone was counted between two and nine times. The V call is TRBV5-1, the J call TRBJ2-2, with 8 positions matching TRBD2. The CDR3 consists of 16 residues. J was trimmed by 6 bases and V by 5 bases; bases with no gene match: 12. Looked up from germline, CDR1 is SGHRS and CDR2 is YFSETQ. This CDR3 reads CASSPVAAGVAGELFF. Here the CDR3 DNA reads TGCGCCAGCAGTCCTGTGGCAGCGGGAGTCGCCGGGGAGCTGTTTTTT. The full variable domain, its missing parts supplied by reference TRBV5-1 and TRBJ2-2, is KAGVTQTPRYLIKTRGQQVTLSCSPISGHRSVSWYQQTPGQGLQFLFEYFSETQRNKGNFPGRFSGRQFSNSRSEMNVSTLELGDSALYLCASSPVAAGVAGELFFGEGSRLTVL.

The V and J genes are TRBV7-3 and TRBJ2-6; D uncertain. CDR1 is SGHTA and CDR2 is FQGTGA in the germline V gene. Trimming cost V 2 bases and J 1 base, with 6 bases left between them. The CDR3 is 15 amino acids. CDR3 DNA: TGTGCCAGCAGCTTACCCGGTTCTGGGGCCAACGTCCTGACTTTC. Amino acid sequence: CASSLPGSGANVLTF.

The chain joins TRBV4-2 to TRBJ1-2, with 10 bases matching TRBD1. The germline V gene has CDR1 LGHNA and CDR2 YNFKEQ. This CDR3 comprises 17 residues. V trimming: 0 bases; J trimming: 7 bases; junction bases outside the gene matches: 11. The CDR3 loop reads CASSQDRRGQGGGGYTF. CDR3 nucleotides: TGTGCCAGCAGCCAAGATCGGCGTGGACAGGGGGGTGGTGGCTACACCTTC.

The chain combines TRBV15 with TRBJ2-7; possible D gene TRBD2, 5 bases. Germline lookup yields CDR1 LNHNV and CDR2 YYDKDF (reference sequence). The CDR3 has 14 amino acids. Trimming removed 3 bases from V and 1 base from J, with 10 bases in between. The CDR3 sequence: CATSRERRSYEQYF. The CDR3 DNA reads as TGTGCCACCAGCAGGGAGCGGAGATCCTACGAGCAGTACTTC.

The chain recombines TRBV6-5 with TRBJ2-5, with a possible D match to TRBD1 (5 bases). The CDR3 has 13 amino acids. Trimming removed 7 bases from V and 2 bases from J, with 11 bases in between. Germline CDR1 and CDR2: MNHEY and SVGAGI. The CDR3 DNA reads as TGTGCCAGCAAGGAACAGGATCAAGAGACCCAGTACTTC. As protein: CASKEQDQETQYF.

The chain has TRBV7-9 and TRBJ1-2; TRBD1 might be the D (6 bases). V dropped 0 bases and J dropped 8 bases, with 16 bases sitting between them. Germline CDR1 SEHNR, CDR2 FQNEAQ (reference sequence). This CDR3 has 15 residues. CDR3 amino acids: CASSLADSSQGGYTF. CDR3 DNA: TGTGCCAGCAGCTTAGCGGACAGCTCCCAGGGGGGCTACACCTTC. Full variable domain (remainder filled in from reference TRBV7-9 and TRBJ1-2): DTGVSQNPRHKITKRGQNVTFRCDPISEHNRLYWYRQTLGQGPEFLTYFQNEAQLEKSRLLSDRFSAERPKGSFSTLEIQRTEQGDSAMYLCASSLADSSQGGYTFGSGTRLTVV.

The V gene is TRBV13, the J gene TRBJ1-2; TRBD1 matches at 7 bases. Germline CDR1 and CDR2: PRHDT and FYEKMQ (reference sequence). The CDR3 extends over 14 amino acids. Trimming at V came to 0 bases and at J to 6 bases, leaving 4 bases not matched to a gene. In DNA form, the CDR3 reads TGTGCCAGCAGCTTAGGGGCACAGGGGAATGGCTACACCTTC. It yields the protein CASSLGAQGNGYTF.

CDR3 region: CASSLGDRFREETQYF. The CDR3 DNA sequence: TGTGCCAGCAGCCTAGGGGACAGGTTTAGGGAAGAGACCCAGTACTTC. The chain employs TRBV3-1 (or the pseudogene TRBV3-2) and TRBJ2-5; the match to TRBD1 covers 8 bases. The germline gives CDR1 LGHDT, CDR2 YNNKEL (reference sequence). V gave up 4 bases and J gave up 3 bases; unmatched junction bases: 10. The CDR3 covers 16 residues.

This chain's CDR3 is CASSSGWTAAWDQPQHF. CDR3 bases: TGTGCCAGCAGCTCAGGATGGACAGCGGCTTGGGATCAGCCCCAGCATTTT. The rearrangement uses TRBV7-8 and TRBJ1-5; TRBD1 might be the D (6 bases). The length of the CDR3 is 17 residues. V was trimmed by 4 bases and J by 5 bases, leaving 21 bases between them. Germline lookup yields CDR1 SGHVS and CDR2 FQNEAQ.

The gene calls are TRBV15 and TRBJ1-4; the match to TRBD1 covers 10 bases. Germline CDR1 is LNHNV and CDR2 is YYDKDF (reference sequence). V gave up 4 bases and J gave up 6 bases; unmatched junction bases: 2. This CDR3 region has 14 residues. The CDR3 spells CATSTGTGDEKLFF. The CDR3 DNA is TGTGCCACCAGCACCGGGACAGGGGATGAAAAACTGTTTTTT.

This clone was detected once. The rearrangement joins TRBV6-5 to TRBJ1-5; 7 bases fit TRBD1. The CDR3 totals 13 residues. Germline V gene data show CDR1 as MNHEY and CDR2 as SVGAGI. The V gene end was trimmed by 4 bases and the J gene end by 4 bases; junction bases not matched to a gene: 1. The CDR3 protein is CASSWGQNQPQHF. DNA for the CDR3: TGTGCCAGCAGTTGGGGACAGAATCAGCCCCAGCATTTT.

This clone showed up just a few times. The genes are TRBV5-1 and TRBJ2-1; TRBD2 matches 8 bases. V lost 0 bases to trimming and J lost 6 bases; unmatched junction nucleotides: 8. CDR3 length: 16 amino acids. Germline values: CDR1 SGHRS, CDR2 YFSETQ. CDR3 in DNA: TGCGCCAGCAGCTTGGCCGACTGGGCGGGGGGCAATGAGCAGTTCTTC. Translating gives CASSLADWAGGNEQFF.

The chain joins TRBV19 to TRBJ2-1; the match to TRBD2 covers 10 bases. CDR1 and CDR2 (germline): LNHDA, SQIVND (reference sequence). The CDR3 is made up of 16 amino acids. V lost 4 bases, J lost 5 bases, and 8 bases stayed unmatched. CDR3 amino acids: CASSTTLAGPHNEQFF. CDR3 nucleotide sequence: TGTGCCAGTAGTACTACACTAGCGGGGCCTCACAATGAGCAGTTCTTC.

The chain has TRBV30 and TRBJ1-1; 11 bases are shared with TRBD1. Germline lookup yields CDR1 GTSNPN and CDR2 SVGIG (reference sequence). V trimming: 2 bases; J trimming: 5 bases; junction bases outside the gene matches: 13. This CDR3 has 17 residues. CDR3 sequence (DNA): TGTGCCTGGAGTCCTACCTGGACAGGGGGCGTAAGTACTGAAGCTTTCTTT. As protein: CAWSPTWTGGVSTEAFF.